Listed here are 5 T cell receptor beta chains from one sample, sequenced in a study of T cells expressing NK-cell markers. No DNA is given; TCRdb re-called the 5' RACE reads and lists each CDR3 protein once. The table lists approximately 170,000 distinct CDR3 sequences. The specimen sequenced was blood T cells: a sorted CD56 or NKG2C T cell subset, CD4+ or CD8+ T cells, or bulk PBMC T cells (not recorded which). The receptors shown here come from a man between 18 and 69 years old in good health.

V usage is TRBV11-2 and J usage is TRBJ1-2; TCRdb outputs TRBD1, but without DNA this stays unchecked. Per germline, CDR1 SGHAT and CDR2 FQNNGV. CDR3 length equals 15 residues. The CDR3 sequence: CASSLGDSLGDGYTF.

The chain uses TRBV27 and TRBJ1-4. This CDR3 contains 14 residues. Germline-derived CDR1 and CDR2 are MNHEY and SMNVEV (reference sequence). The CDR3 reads CASSPLSGDGKLFF.

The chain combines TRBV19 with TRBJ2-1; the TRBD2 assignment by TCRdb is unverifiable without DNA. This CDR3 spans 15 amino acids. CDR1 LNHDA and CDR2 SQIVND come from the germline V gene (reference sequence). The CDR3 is CASSIDRAAGNEQFF.

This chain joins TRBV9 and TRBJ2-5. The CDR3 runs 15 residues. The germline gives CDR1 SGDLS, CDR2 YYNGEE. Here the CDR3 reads CASSSTGWVGETQYF.

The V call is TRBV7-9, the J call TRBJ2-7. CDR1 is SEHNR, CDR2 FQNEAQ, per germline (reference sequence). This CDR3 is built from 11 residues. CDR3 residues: CASNIGNEQYF. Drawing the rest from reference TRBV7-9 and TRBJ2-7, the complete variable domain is DTGVSQNPRHKITKRGQNVTFRCDPISEHNRLYWYRQTLGQGPEFLTYFQNEAQLEKSRLLSDRFSAERPKGSFSTLEIQRTEQGDSAMYLCASNIGNEQYFGPGTRLTVT.